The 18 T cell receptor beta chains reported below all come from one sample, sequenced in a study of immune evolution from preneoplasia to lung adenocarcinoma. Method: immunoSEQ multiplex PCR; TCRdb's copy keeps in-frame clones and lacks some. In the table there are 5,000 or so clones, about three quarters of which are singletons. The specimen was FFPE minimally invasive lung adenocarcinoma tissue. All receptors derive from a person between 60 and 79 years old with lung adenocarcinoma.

Here the CDR3 DNA reads TGTGCCAGCAGCGGCTTAGCCGCCGGGGAGCTGTTTTTT. Its translation: CASSGLAAGELFF. V gene TRBV7-7 combines with J gene TRBJ2-2; D not resolved. Germline V gives CDR1 SSHAT, CDR2 FNYEAQ (reference sequence). The CDR3 totals 13 residues. V dropped 5 bases and J dropped 6 bases, with 10 bases sitting between them.

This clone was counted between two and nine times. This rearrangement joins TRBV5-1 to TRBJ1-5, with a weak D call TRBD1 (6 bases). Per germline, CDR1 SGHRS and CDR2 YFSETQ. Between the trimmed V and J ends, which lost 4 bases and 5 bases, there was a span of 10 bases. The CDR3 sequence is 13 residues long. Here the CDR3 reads CASSEDSYQPQHF. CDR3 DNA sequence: TGCGCCAGCAGCGAGGACAGTTATCAGCCCCAGCATTTT.

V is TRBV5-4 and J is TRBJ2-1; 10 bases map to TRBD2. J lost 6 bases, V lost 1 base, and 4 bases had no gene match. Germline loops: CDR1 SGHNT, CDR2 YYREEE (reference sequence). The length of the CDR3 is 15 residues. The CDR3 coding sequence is TGTGCCAGCAGCTTGATAGCGGGAGGACCCAATGAGCAGTTCTTC. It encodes CASSLIAGGPNEQFF.

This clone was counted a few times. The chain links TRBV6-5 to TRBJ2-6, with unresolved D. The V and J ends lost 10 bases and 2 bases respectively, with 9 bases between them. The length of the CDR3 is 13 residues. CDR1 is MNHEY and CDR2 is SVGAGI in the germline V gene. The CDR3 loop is CATLSPGANVLTF. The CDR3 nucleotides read TGTGCCACCCTCAGTCCTGGGGCCAACGTCCTGACTTTC.

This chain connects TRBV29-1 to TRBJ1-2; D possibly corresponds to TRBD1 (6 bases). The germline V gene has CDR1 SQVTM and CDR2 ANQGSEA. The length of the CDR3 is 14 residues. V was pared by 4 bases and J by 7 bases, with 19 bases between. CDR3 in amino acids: CSVVGETGRSGYTF. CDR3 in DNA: TGCAGCGTTGTTGGTGAAACAGGGAGAAGTGGCTACACCTTC.

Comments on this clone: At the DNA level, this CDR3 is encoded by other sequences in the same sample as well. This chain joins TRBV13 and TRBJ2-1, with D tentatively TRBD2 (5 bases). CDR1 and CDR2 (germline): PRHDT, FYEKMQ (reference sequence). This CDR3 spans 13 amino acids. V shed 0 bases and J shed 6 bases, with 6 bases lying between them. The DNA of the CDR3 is TGTGCCAGCAGCTTAGGCGCGGGCAATGAGCAGTTCTTC. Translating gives CASSLGAGNEQFF.

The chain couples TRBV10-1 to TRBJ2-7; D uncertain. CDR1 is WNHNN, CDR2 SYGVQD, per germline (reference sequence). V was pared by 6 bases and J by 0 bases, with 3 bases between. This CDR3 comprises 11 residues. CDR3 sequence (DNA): TGCGCCAGCAGCAACTCCTACGAGCAGTACTTC. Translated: CASSNSYEQYF.

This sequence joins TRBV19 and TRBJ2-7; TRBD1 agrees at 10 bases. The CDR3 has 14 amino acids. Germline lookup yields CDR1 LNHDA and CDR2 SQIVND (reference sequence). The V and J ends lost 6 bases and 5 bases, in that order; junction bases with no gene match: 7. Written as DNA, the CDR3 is TGTGCCAGTAGGACTCCGGGACAGGGGAACGAGCAGTACTTC. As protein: CASRTPGQGNEQYF.

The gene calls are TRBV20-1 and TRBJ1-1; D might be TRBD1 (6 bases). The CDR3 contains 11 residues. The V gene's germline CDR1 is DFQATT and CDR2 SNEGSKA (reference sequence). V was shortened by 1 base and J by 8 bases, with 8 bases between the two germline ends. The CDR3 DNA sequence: TGCAGTGCTAGAGGGACAGCCGAAGCTTTCTTT. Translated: CSARGTAEAFF.

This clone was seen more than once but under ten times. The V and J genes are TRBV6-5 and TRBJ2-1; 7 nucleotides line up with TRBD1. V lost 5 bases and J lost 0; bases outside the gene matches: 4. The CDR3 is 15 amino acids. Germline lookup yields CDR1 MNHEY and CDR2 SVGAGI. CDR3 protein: CASSRDSSSYNEQFF. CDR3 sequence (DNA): TGTGCCAGCAGTCGGGACAGTAGCTCCTACAATGAGCAGTTCTTC.

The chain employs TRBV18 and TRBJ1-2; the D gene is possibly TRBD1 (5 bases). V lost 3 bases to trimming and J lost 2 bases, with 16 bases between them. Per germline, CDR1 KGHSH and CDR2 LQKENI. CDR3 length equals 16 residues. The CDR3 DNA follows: TGTGCCAGCTCACCCGGCGATGGGGGGTCCAACTATGGCTACACCTTC. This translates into CASSPGDGGSNYGYTF.

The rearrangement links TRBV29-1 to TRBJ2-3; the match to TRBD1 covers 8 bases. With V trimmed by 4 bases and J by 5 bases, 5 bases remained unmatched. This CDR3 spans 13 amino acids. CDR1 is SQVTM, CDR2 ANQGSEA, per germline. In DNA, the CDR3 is TGCAGCGTTGTTGGACAGGGTCGAGATACGCAGTATTTT. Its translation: CSVVGQGRDTQYF.

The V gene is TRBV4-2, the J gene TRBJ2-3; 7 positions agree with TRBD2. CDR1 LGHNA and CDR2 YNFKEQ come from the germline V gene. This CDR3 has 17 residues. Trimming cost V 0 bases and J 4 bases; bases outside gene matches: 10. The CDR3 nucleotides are TGTGCCAGCAGCCAAGATAGGGCGGTAGCGGGCCCAGATACGCAGTATTTT. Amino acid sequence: CASSQDRAVAGPDTQYF.

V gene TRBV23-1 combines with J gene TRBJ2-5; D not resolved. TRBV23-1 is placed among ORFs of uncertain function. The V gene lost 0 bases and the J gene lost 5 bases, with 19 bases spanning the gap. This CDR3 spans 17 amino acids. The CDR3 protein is CASSQSKKTGGDETQYF. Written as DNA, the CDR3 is TGCGCCAGCAGTCAATCAAAAAAGACCGGCGGTGATGAGACCCAGTACTTC.

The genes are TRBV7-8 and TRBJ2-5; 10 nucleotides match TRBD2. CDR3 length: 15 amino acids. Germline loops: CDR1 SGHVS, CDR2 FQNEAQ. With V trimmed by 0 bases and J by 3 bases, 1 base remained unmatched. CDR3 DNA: TGTGCCAGCAGCTTAGCTAGCGGGAGGAAAGAGACCCAGTACTTC. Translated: CASSLASGRKETQYF.

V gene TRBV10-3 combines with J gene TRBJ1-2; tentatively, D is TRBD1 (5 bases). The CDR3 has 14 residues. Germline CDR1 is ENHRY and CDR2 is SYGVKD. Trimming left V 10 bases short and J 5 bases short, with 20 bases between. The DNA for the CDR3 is TGTGCCACTCGATTATCTGATGGGGGATATGGCTACACCTTC. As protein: CATRLSDGGYGYTF.

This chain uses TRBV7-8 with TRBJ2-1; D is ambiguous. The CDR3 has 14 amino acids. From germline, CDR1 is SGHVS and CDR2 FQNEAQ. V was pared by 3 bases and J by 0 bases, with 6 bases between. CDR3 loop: CASSLWDSYNEQFF. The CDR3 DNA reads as TGTGCCAGCAGCTTGTGGGACTCCTACAATGAGCAGTTCTTC.

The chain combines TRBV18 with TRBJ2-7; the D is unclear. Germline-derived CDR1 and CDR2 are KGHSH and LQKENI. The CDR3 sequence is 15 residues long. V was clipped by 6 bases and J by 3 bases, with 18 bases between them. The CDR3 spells CASSLTTRGNYEQYF. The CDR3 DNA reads TGTGCCAGCTCCCTCACCACAAGAGGCAACTACGAGCAGTACTTC.